These 10 T cell receptor beta chains share one sample of origin, sequenced in a study of blood T cells in healthy people across ages. Primers used in a second PCR of about 7 to 12 cycles were a sample-barcoded 5' primer and a J-beta primer mix. MiXCR, run by TCRdb on the 5' RACE reads, gives a single entry per CDR3 protein. The repertoire holds hundreds of thousands of distinct CDR3 sequences, roughly 32% seen once, with about 16% in the top ten. The specimen was blood. The receptors come from a woman older than 75 in good health.

This clonotype appeared a few times. V gene TRBV19 combines with J gene TRBJ2-5; D is uncertain. The length of the CDR3 is 11 residues. Trimming took 8 bases from V and 10 from J, leaving 14 bases between them. CDR1 LNHDA and CDR2 SQIVND come from the germline V gene (reference sequence). The CDR3 DNA reads as TGTGCCAGTCGCTCCGGTCTGAGCCAGTACTTC. Protein product: CASRSGLSQYF.

In its sample, this clonotype was seen many times. V is TRBV6-2 or TRBV6-3 and J is TRBJ2-7, with 12 bases matching TRBD1. The V gene end was trimmed by 5 bases and the J gene end by 6 bases; junction bases not matched to a gene: 8. The CDR3 totals 15 residues. Germline V gene lookup returns CDR1 MNHEY and CDR2 SVGEGT. CDR3 sequence reads: CASSPSGTGGAEQYF. CDR3 DNA: TGTGCCAGCAGTCCTTCCGGGACAGGGGGCGCCGAGCAGTACTTC.

There are many counts of this clonotype. The chain joins TRBV12-3 or TRBV12-4 to TRBJ2-7; D not certain. The CDR3 sequence is 15 residues long. V was pared by 3 bases and J by 0 bases, with 12 bases between. CDR3 in amino acids: CASSLAGRSSYEQYF. Written as DNA, the CDR3 is TGTGCCAGCAGTTTGGCAGGCAGGAGCTCCTACGAGCAGTACTTC.

At least ten counts were recorded for this clonotype. The chain uses TRBV20-1 and TRBJ2-7; TRBD2 is a possible D gene (6 bases). V was clipped by 6 bases and J by 1 base, with 13 bases between them. Germline CDR1 is DFQATT and CDR2 is SNEGSKA (reference sequence). The CDR3 runs 13 residues. The CDR3 DNA sequence: TGCAGTGCCTCGGGACTCCGGTCCTACGAGCAGTACTTC. Translating it yields CSASGLRSYEQYF.

Ten or more counts support this clonotype. The rearrangement joins TRBV12-3 or TRBV12-4 to TRBJ1-2; D may be TRBD1 (5 bases). This CDR3 is 13 amino acids long. V lost 2 bases and J lost 9, with 13 bases in between. Here the CDR3 DNA reads TGTGCCAGCAGTTTACAGGACACTTACCGCTACACCTTC. Its translation: CASSLQDTYRYTF.

The chain links TRBV7-3 to TRBJ2-3, with D tentatively TRBD2 (6 bases). The CDR3 runs to 18 residues. Trimming stripped 7 bases from V and 3 bases from J, with 26 bases between. Per germline, CDR1 SGHTA and CDR2 FQGTGA. The CDR3 DNA is TGTGCCAGCACCCAGGAGGGCTCGACGGCCCGGCGAACAGATACGCAGTATTTT. Encoded protein: CASTQEGSTARRTDTQYF.

This clonotype has ten or more counts. The chain combines TRBV30 with TRBJ1-2, with TRBD1 matching 8 bases. This CDR3 contains 13 residues. The germline gives CDR1 GTSNPN, CDR2 SVGIG (reference sequence). The V gene end was trimmed by 2 bases and the J gene end by 7 bases; junction bases not matched to a gene: 6. The CDR3 loop is CAWSPRTGSGYTF. The CDR3 coding sequence is TGTGCCTGGAGTCCTCGGACAGGGAGTGGCTACACCTTC.

V gene TRBV7-2 combines with J gene TRBJ2-5; possible D gene TRBD1, 5 bases. The germline V and J ends were trimmed by 6 bases and 5 bases, with 16 bases remaining between them. The CDR3 contains 14 residues. Germline CDR1 and CDR2: SGHTA and FQGNSA. The CDR3 region is CASRPNKGLETQYF. Here the CDR3 DNA reads TGTGCCAGCAGGCCTAACAAGGGGTTGGAGACCCAGTACTTC. Looking up the rest from reference TRBV7-2 and TRBJ2-5 gives the full variable domain: GAGVSQSPSNKVTEKGKDVELRCDPISGHTALYWYRQSLGQGLEFLIYFQGNSAPDKSGLPSDRFSAERTGGSVSTLTIQRTQQEDSAVYLCASRPNKGLETQYFGPGTRLLVL.

As regards this clonotype: A read error is possible here, since a much larger clone lies one base away. V gene TRBV20-1 combines with J gene TRBJ2-3; 9 nucleotides match TRBD2. This CDR3 comprises 17 residues. Trimming took 6 bases from V and 1 from J; bases not matched to a gene: 14. The germline V gene encodes CDR1 DFQATT and CDR2 SNEGSKA (reference sequence). Here the CDR3 reads CSALAGLSPRGTDTQYF. CDR3 coding DNA: TGCAGTGCCCTAGCGGGACTCAGCCCAAGGGGCACAGATACGCAGTATTTT.

A remark on this clonotype: One base away lies a much larger clone, so this may be a sequencing read error. This sequence joins TRBV28 and TRBJ2-1, with D possibly being TRBD2 (5 bases). The DNA matches TRBJ2-7 better at its end, which makes the J call doubtful. Germline V gives CDR1 MDHEN, CDR2 SYDVKM. The CDR3 contains 13 residues. The CDR3 region is CASSSRAYNEQYF. The CDR3 nucleotides are TGTGCCAGCAGTTCGCGGGCGTACAATGAGCAGTACTTC.